This TCR beta chain was profiled in a study of blood T cell repertoires in COVID-19. Profiling relied on immunoSEQ multiplex PCR, and the TCRdb table lists in-frame clones only, not all of them. Of more than 300,000 clones in the sample, just over 90% were seen once. Recruitment covered about two dozen US areas and drew participants whose ages spanned about 18 to 100 years. Exposed study participants had met a COVID-19 case within 2 weeks before entry. There are 15 residues in the CDR3. V shed 3 bases, J shed 1 base, and the junction held 5 bases outside the gene matches. The germline CDR1 and CDR2 sequences are KGHSH and LQKENI.

The clonotype originates from a woman aged 40-49 years who had been exposed to COVID-19. The V and J genes are TRBV18 and TRBJ1-1; 7 positions match TRBD1. Material: PBMCs or T cells enriched from blood (not recorded which). This chain's CDR3 is CASSPETGRNTEAFF. The CDR3 bases are TGTGCCAGCTCACCTGAGACAGGGAGGAACACTGAAGCTTTCTTT.